The present TCR beta chain was sequenced within a study of metastatic and nonmetastatic thyroid tumors. Study summary: A comparison of repertoires was made across blood and tumor or nodule tissue from malignant and benign thyroid patients.

This CDR3 has 17 residues. CDR1 ENHRY and CDR2 SYGVKD come from the germline V gene. In the original workflow: What underpinned the distant-metastasis classifier for papillary thyroid cancer was the set of CDR3 differences across clinicopathological groups. TCRdb re-analyzed the PCR reads using MiXCR. TCRdb, rather than the study authors, made the V and J calls. The sample gives tens of thousands of clones, less than 25% of which show up once; just over 7.5% is in the top ten. Regarding this clone: The antigen is not known. The junction and the germline gene differ at one end; a read error may be behind it.

Thyroid surgery had not been preceded by any treatment in any patient. Study-wide results and caveats: Versus benign nodules, malignant thyroid tumors reportedly had significantly higher TCR beta diversity, in blood and tumor.

This TCR was recovered from a female donor with papillary thyroid cancer or a benign thyroid nodule (not recorded which). Some clones in this sample may be carry-over from other donors' samples. Sequenced material: blood. The V call is TRBV10-3, the J call TRBJ2-1; maybe TRBD1 (7 bases). The DNA for the CDR3 is TGTGTCATCAGAGGGGGCTACGGTCGGGAGACCTACAATGAGCAGTTCTTC. As protein: CVIRGGYGRETYNEQFF.